This T cell receptor beta chain was recovered during a study of T-cell reconstitution after alpha-beta-depleted transplantation in children. CDR1 is DFQATT and CDR2 is SNEGSKA in the germline V gene (reference sequence). V shed 4 bases, J shed 2 bases, and the junction held 5 bases outside the gene matches. The CDR3 sequence is 14 residues long. A TCRbeta library incorporating unique molecular identifiers was prepared. TCRdb processed the PCR reads anew with MiXCR; each CDR3 protein has one entry. In the table there are 600,000 to 800,000 distinct CDR3 sequences, around 13% of which are singletons. Whole-study findings and limits: TCRbeta diversity was high at day 60 in some patients (a result of surviving recipient T cells and thymic progenitors). It was newly produced T cells that mostly accounted for T-cell counts and diversity one year after transplant. By about two months after transplant, alpha-beta T cells reportedly arose from several hundred graft clones that had expanded.

As regards this clonotype: Its target is not known.

The TCR originated in a girl aged 2 to 9 with congenital amegakaryocytic thrombocytopenia, due to receive a stem cell transplant. The chain uses TRBV20-1 and TRBJ2-7; TRBD2 matches 10 bases. Sequenced here: PBMCs, sampled before TCRalphabeta/CD19-depleted stem cell transplant. The CDR3 region has the DNA TGCAGTGCTATAAAAGCGGGAGGGCCCTACGAGCAGTACTTC. It translates to CSAIKAGGPYEQYF.